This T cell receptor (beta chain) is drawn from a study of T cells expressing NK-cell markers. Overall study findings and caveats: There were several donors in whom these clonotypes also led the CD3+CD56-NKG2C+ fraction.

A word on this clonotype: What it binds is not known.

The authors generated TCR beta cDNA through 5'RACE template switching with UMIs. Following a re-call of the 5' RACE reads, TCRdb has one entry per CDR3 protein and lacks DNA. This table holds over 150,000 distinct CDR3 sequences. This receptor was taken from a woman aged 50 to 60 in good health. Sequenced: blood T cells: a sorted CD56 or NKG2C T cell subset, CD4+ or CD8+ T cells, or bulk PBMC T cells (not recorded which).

The CDR3 spells CASSDSEGTDTQYF. The chain uses TRBV6-4 and TRBJ2-3. Germline V gene sequence: CDR1 MRHNA, CDR2 SNTAGT. The CDR3 consists of 14 residues.